This T cell receptor beta chain was captured by sequencing in a study of vaccination effects on CD4 cells after COVID-19. Regarding the study as a whole: The vaccine-induced clones of healthy vaccinees included only 1 of 255 that cross-reacted with common cold coronaviruses.

The table came from immunoSEQ multiplex PCR; TCRdb's copy has only in-frame clones and leaves some out. The repertoire holds about 30,000 clones, with 74% as singletons. To note about this clone: Its specificity is unknown.

CDR3 length equals 16 residues. CDR1 and CDR2 (germline): SGHDN, FVKESK. Trimming pared 1 base from V and 3 bases from J, leaving 13 bases between. Before any sequencing was done, the ViraFEST assay used viral peptide pools to expand antigen-specific CD4+ T cells. The authors isolated CD4+ T cells after 10 days of culture. Each participant was given two doses of one vaccine (BNT162b2 or mRNA-1273). IL-2 medium was substituted for half the medium on days 3 and 7. This TCR was recovered from a human donor who received a COVID-19 vaccine. The chain couples TRBV14 to TRBJ1-3; unclear D gene. The sequences come from CD4+ T cells from PBMCs cultured with HCoV-OC43 spike peptides, collected after COVID-19 vaccination. Noted subset: HCoV-OC43 spike overlapping peptide pool stimulation. The CDR3 reads CASSQGTETVGNTIYF. CDR3 coding DNA: TGTGCCAGCAGCCAAGGGACCGAAACAGTTGGAAACACCATATATTTT.